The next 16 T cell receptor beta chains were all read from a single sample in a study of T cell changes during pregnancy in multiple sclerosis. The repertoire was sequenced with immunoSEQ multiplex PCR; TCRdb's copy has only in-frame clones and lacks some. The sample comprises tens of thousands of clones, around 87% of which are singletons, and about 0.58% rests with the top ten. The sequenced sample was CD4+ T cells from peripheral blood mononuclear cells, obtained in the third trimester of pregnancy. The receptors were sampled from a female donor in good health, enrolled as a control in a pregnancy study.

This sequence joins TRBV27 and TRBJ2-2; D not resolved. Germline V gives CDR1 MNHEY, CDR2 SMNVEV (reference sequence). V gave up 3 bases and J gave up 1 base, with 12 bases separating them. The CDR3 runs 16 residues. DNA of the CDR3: TGTGCCAGCAGTTTCCTCGTCTTCTTGAACACCGGGGAGCTGTTTTTT. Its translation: CASSFLVFLNTGELFF.

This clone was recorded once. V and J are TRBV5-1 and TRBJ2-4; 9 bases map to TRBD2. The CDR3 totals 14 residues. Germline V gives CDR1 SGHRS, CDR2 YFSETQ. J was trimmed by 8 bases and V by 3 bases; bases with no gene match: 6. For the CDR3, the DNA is TGCGCCAGCAGCTCTAGCGGGGTCAGGGACATTCAGTACTTC. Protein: CASSSSGVRDIQYF.

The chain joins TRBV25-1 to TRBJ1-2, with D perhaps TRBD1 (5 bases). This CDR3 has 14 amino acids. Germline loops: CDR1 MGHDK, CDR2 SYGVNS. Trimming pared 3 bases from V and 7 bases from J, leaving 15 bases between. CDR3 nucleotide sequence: TGTGCCAGCAGTGATATTGGTCACGGGGGTGGCTACACCTTC. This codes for CASSDIGHGGGYTF.

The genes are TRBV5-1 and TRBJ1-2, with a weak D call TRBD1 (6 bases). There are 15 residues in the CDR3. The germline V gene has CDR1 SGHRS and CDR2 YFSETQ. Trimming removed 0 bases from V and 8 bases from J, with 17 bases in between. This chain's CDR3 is CASSLGGQDTRGYTF. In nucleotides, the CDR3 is TGCGCCAGCAGCTTGGGGGGGCAGGACACAAGGGGCTACACCTTC.

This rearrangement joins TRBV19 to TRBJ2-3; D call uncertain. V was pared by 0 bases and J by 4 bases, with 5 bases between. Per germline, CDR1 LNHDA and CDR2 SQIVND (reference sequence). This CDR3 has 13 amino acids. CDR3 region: CASSIDPSDTQYF. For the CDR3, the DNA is TGTGCCAGTAGTATAGACCCATCAGATACGCAGTATTTT.

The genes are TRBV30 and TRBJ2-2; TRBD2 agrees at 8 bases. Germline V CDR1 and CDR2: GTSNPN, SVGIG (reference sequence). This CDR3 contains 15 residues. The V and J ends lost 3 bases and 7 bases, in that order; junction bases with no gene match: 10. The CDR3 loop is CAWRPRAGVVGELFF. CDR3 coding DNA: TGTGCCTGGAGACCAAGAGCGGGAGTGGTCGGGGAGCTGTTTTTT.

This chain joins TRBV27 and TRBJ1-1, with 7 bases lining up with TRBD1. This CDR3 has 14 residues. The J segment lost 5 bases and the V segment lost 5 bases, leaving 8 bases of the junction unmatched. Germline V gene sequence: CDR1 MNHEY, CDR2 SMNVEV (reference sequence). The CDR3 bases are TGTGCCAGCAGTCCCCGACAGGGATGGACTGAAGCTTTCTTT. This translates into CASSPRQGWTEAFF.

The DNA of the CDR3 is TGTGCCAGCAGCCGGGGGGGGAATGAGCAGTTCTTC. Encoded protein: CASSRGGNEQFF. The rearrangement uses TRBV9 and TRBJ2-1; 8 bases fit TRBD2. Losses at the gene ends were 4 bases for V and 7 bases for J; bases not matched to a gene: 1. The CDR3 consists of 12 residues. Per germline, CDR1 SGDLS and CDR2 YYNGEE.

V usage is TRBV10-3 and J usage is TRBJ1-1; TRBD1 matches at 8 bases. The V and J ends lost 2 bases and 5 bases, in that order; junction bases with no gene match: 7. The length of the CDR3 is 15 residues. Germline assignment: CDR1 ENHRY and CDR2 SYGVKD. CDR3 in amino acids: CAISEEGQAGTEAFF. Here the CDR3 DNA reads TGTGCCATCAGTGAGGAGGGACAGGCTGGGACTGAAGCTTTCTTT.

The chain's CDR3 is CASSPLGTGDTEAFF. CDR3 coding DNA: TGTGCCAGCTCACCCCTTGGGACAGGGGACACTGAAGCTTTCTTT. V usage is TRBV18 and J usage is TRBJ1-1, with TRBD1 matching over 10 bases. Germline V gene lookup returns CDR1 KGHSH and CDR2 LQKENI. V gave up 3 bases and J gave up 3 bases; unmatched junction bases: 4. The CDR3 length is 15 residues.

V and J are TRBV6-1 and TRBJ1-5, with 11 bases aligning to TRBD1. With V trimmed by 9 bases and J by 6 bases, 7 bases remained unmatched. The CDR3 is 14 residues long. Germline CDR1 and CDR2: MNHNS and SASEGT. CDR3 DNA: TGTGCCAGTTGGACAGGGGGCGACGGTCAGCCCCAGCATTTT. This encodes CASWTGGDGQPQHF.

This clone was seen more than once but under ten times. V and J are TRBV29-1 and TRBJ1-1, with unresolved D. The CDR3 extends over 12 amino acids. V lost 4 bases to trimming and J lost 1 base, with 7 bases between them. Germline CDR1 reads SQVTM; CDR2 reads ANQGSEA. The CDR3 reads CSVVRGNTEAFF. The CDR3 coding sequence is TGCAGCGTTGTACGGGGGAACACTGAAGCTTTCTTT.

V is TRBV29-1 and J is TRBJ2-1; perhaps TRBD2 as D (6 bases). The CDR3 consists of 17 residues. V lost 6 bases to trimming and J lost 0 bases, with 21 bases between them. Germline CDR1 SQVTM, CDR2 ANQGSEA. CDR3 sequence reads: CSVEDFRRGSSYNEQFF. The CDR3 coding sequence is TGCAGCGTCGAGGATTTCCGACGGGGGAGCTCCTACAATGAGCAGTTCTTC.

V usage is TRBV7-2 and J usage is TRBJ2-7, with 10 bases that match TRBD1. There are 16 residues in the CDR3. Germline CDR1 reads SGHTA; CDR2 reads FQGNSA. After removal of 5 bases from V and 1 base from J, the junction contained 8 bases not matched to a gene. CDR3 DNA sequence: TGTGCCAGCAGCATTGCGACAGGGGGCCTGTCCTACGAGCAGTACTTC. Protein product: CASSIATGGLSYEQYF.

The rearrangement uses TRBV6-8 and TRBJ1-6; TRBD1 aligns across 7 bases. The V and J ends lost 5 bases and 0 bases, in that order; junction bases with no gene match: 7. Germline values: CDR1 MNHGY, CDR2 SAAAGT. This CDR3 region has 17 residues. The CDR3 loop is CASSGTHRGSYNSPLHF. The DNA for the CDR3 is TGTGCCAGCAGTGGGACCCACAGGGGCTCCTATAATTCACCCCTCCACTTT.

The CDR3 sequence: CASSLVSEQYF. The CDR3 DNA reads TGTGCCAGCAGCTTAGTCTCCGAGCAGTACTTC. The genes are TRBV11-2 and TRBJ2-7; D unresolved. V was trimmed by 1 base and J by 6 bases, leaving 4 bases between them. The CDR3 runs 11 residues. CDR1 SGHAT and CDR2 FQNNGV come from the germline V gene.